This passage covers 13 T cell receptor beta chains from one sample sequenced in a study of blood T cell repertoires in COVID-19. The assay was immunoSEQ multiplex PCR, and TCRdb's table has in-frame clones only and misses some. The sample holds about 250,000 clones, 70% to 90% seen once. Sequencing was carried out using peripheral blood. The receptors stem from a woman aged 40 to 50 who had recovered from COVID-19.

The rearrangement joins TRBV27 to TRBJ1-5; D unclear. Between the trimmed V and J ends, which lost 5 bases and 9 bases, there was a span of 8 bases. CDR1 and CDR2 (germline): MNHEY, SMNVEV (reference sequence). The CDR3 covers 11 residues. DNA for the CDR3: TGTGCCAGCAGTCTAGGTCGGCCCCAGCATTTT. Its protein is CASSLGRPQHF.

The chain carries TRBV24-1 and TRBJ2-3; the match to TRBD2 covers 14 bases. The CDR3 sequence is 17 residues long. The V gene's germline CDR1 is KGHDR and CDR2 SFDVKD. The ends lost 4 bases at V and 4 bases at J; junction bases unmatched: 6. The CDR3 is CATSDRTSGRPPDTQYF. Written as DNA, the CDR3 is TGTGCCACCAGTGACCGGACTAGCGGGAGGCCCCCAGATACGCAGTATTTT.

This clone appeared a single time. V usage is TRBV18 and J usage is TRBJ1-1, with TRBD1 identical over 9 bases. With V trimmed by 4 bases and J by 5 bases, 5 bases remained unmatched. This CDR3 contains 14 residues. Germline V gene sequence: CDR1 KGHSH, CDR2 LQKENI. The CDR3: CASSLTGGRTEAFF. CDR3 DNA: TGTGCCAGCTCACTCACAGGGGGCCGGACTGAAGCTTTCTTT.

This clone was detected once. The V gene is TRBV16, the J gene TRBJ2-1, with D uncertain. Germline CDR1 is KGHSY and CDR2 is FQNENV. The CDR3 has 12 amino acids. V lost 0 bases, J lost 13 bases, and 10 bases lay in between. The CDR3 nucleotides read TGTGCCAGCAGCCAATCCCCTAGATACCAGTTCTTC. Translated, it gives CASSQSPRYQFF.

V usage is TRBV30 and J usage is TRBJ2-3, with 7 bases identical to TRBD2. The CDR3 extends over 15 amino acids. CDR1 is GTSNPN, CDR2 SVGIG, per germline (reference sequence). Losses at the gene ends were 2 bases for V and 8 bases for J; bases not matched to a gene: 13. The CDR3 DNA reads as TGTGCCTGGAGTTCAACTAGCCCCCCGGGGGGTACGCAGTATTTT. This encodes CAWSSTSPPGGTQYF.

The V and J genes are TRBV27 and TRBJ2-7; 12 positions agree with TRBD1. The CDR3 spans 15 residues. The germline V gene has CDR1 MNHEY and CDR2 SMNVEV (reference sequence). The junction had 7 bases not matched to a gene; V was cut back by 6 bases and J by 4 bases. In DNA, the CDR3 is TGTGCCAGCAGCTGGGACAGGGGGCTTAGGTACGAGCAGTACTTC. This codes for CASSWDRGLRYEQYF.

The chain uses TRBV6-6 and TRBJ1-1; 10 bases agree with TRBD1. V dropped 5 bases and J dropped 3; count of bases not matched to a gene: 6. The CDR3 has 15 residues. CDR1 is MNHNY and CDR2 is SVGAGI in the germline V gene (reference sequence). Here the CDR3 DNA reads TGTGCCAGCAGTCGACAGGGGGCAGAGGACACTGAAGCTTTCTTT. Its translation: CASSRQGAEDTEAFF.

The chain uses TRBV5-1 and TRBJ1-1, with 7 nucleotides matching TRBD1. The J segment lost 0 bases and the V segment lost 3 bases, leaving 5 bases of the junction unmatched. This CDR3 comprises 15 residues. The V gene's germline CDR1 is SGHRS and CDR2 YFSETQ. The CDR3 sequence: CASSSRQGLNTEAFF. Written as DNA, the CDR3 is TGCGCCAGCAGCTCCAGACAGGGATTGAACACTGAAGCTTTCTTT.

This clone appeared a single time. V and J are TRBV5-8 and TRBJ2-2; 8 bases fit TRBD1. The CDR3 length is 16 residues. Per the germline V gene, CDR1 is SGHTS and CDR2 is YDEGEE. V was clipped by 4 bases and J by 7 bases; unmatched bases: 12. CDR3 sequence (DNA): TGTGCCAGCAGCCCAGGGACAGGACCACAGGGCGGGGAGCTGTTTTTT. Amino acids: CASSPGTGPQGGELFF. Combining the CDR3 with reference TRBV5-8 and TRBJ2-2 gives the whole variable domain EAGVTQSPTHLIKTRGQQATLRCSPISGHTSVYWYQQALGLGLQFLLWYDEGEERNRGNFPPRFSGRQFPNYSSELNVNALELEDSALYLCASSPGTGPQGGELFFGEGSRLTVL.

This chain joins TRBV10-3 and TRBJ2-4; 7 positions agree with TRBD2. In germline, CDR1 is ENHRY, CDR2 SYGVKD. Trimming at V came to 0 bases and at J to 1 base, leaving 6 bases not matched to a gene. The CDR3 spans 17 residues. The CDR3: CAISESGSGGAKNIQYF. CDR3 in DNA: TGTGCCATCAGTGAGTCCGGGTCCGGGGGGGCCAAAAACATTCAGTACTTC.

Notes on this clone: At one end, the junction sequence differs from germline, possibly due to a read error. The CDR3 protein is CATSDQQGAWAF. The CDR3 DNA reads as TGTGCCACCAGTGACCAACAGGGGGCTTGGGCCTTC. This rearrangement joins TRBV24-1 to TRBJ1-2, with 9 bases that match TRBD1. This CDR3 has 12 amino acids. Germline loops: CDR1 KGHDR, CDR2 SFDVKD.

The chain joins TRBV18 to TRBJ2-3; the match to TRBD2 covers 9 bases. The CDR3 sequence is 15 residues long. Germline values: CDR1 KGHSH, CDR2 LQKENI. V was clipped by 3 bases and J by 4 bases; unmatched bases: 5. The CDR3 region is CASSPLAGVSDTQYF. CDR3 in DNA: TGTGCCAGCTCACCCTTAGCGGGAGTTTCAGATACGCAGTATTTT.

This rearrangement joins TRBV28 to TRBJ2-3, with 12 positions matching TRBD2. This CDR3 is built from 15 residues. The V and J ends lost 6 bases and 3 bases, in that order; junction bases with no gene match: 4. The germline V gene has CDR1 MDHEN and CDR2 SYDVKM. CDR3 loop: CASSHLAGGTDTQYF. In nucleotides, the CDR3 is TGTGCCAGCAGCCACCTAGCGGGAGGGACAGATACGCAGTATTTT.